A single TCR beta chain is shown here with its context. The antigen remains unidentified. This sample is part of a study of siplizumab effects on memory and regulatory T cells. Findings and limits, study-wide: It was not possible to assign a naive or memory phenotype to roughly 80-95% of proliferating CD4+ or CD8+ clones. Siplizumab produced a significant drop in alloreactive sequences attributable to unstimulated CD4+ memory cells.

The assay was immunoSEQ multiplex PCR, and TCRdb's table has in-frame clones only and misses some. In the table there are 56,000 or so clones, about 97% of which are singletons. CDR1 MNHEY and CDR2 SMNVEV come from the germline V gene (reference sequence). V gave up 7 bases and J gave up 1 base; unmatched junction bases: 5. This CDR3 has 16 residues. Material for sequencing was naive CD8+ T cells sorted from blood. The chain joins TRBV27 to TRBJ2-6; TRBD1 aligns across 9 bases. The sequence came from a human donor in good health. DNA of the CDR3: TGTGCCAGCAAGCTACAGGGGGCTTCTGGGGCCAACGTCCTGACTTTC. Translating it yields CASKLQGASGANVLTF. Full variable domain (remainder filled in from reference TRBV27 and TRBJ2-6): EAQVTQNPRYLITVTGKKLTVTCSQNMNHEYMSWYRQDPGLGLRQIYYSMNVEVTDKGDVPEGYKVSRKEKRNFPLILESPSPNQTSLYFCASKLQGASGANVLTFGAGSRLTVL.